This T cell receptor (beta chain) is from a study of CD8+CD57+ T cells in acquired aplastic anemia listed by TCRdb under 2018. Notes on the research overall: DNA extracted from sorted CD4+ and CD8+ cells had a mean of approximately 3.3 ug, with a range of roughly 0.18 to 27.4 ug. Mean read counts for healthy donor samples were approximately 10 million for CD4+ cells and some 11 million for CD8+ cells.

Genomic DNA was used as template for profiling of TCR beta VDJ combinations and CDR3 sequences. An Illumina HiSeq 2000 was the platform used for TCR repertoire sequencing. Under the source paper's analysis protocol: TRBV/TRBJ rearrangement plots, CDR3 size and DJ length profiles, and Simpson's diversity index were used to assess repertoires. The most abundant DNA sequence in the deep sequencing data was defined as the immunodominant clone. CDR3 amino acid sequences were checked for sharing between subjects and were compared against published repertoires and the VDJdb database. TCRdb reprocessed the public reads (quality trimming at Q25 with fastp, clone calling with MiXCR) and kept in-frame beta chains. Rows with one shared CDR3 protein collapse into an entry with the most common genes and DNA. The V and J calls and clone size come from TCRdb's table, not from the authors' own analysis. Here the sample has 150,000 to 200,000 distinct CDR3 sequences; approximately 49% occur a single time. The ten most abundant clones make up around 2.7% of the sample.

What the research found in general, with its limitations: Twenty-nine CD8+ CDR3 sequences were shared between patients and controls but appeared highly expressed in patients and within their immunodominant clones. CD8+ Simpson's diversity did not differ significantly between patients and healthy controls (P=0.060).

For this clonotype: The clone's antigen remains unknown. Per-base qualities were not stored, and no clone one base away is much larger.

In the study, sorted CD4+ and CD8+ blood T cells from patients with severe aplastic anemia and from healthy subjects underwent deep sequencing of TCR repertoires. Ficoll-Paque density gradient centrifugation was used to isolate peripheral blood mononuclear cells. Before DNA extraction, CD4+ and CD8+ T cells were sorted with FACS or magnetic beads. The trim is 2 bases for V and 0 bases for J, with a gap of 11 bases between the germline ends. CDR1 is given as LNHDA and CDR2 as SQIVND, both from the germline V gene (reference sequence). The CDR3, from cysteine to phenylalanine, totals 17 residues. Here the CDR3 DNA is all that survives: 51 bases in frame from base 1.

The sample comprised sorted CD4+, CD8+, or CD8+CD57+ T cells (not recorded which) from PBMCs. The chain links TRBV19 with TRBJ2-6; no confident D gene assignment can be made. The origin of this receptor is a human donor in good health. CDR3 sequence: CASSISPGDSGANVLTF. The DNA reads as follows: TGTGCCAGTAGTATAAGCCCAGGAGACTCTGGGGCCAACGTCCTGACTTTC.